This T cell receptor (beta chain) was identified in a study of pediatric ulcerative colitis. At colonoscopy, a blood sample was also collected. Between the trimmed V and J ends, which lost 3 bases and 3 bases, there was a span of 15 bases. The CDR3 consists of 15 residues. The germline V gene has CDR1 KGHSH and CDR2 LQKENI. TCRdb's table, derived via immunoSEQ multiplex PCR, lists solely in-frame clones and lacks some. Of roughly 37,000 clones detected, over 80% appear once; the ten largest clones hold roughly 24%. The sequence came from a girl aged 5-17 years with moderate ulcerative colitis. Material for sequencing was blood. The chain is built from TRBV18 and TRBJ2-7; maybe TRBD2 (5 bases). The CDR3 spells CASSPPPGGYYEQYF. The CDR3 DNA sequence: TGTGCCAGCTCACCTCCACCCGGAGGCTACTACGAGCAGTACTTC.